This is a list of T cell receptor beta chains from one sample in a study of beta chain features in type 1 diabetes. Sequencing used immunoSEQ multiplex PCR; TCRdb keeps in-frame clones, though not all of them. The repertoire holds 160,000 or so clones, with about 9.8% as singletons. Sequencing was carried out using central memory CD4+ T cells from blood. These receptor sequences come from a woman aged 18 to 35 in good health. Both conserved end residues are part of each CDR3. The D gene is left open where the match is weak. Not every row has a clone size; where given, it reads once, few, many or a size class.

D,size,V,J,length,DNA,CDR3
TRBD2,few,TRBV5-4,TRBJ2-2,17,TGTGCCAGCAGCGCAACCGGGACTAGCAACGGGGTCCGGGAGCTGTTTTTT,CASSATGTSNGVRELFF
.,.,TRBV5-1,TRBJ2-5,15,TGCGCCAGCAGCTTGGAGGGGCAGCTCCAAGAGACCCAGTACTTC,CASSLEGQLQETQYF
.,.,TRBV25-1,TRBJ2-1,14,TGTGCCAGCAGTGATCCCGGCTCCTACAATGAGCAGTTCTTC,CASSDPGSYNEQFF
TRBD1,few,TRBV18,TRBJ2-3,15,TGTGCCAGCTCGCAGGGACAGGGCGGGGCAGATACGCAGTATTTT,CASSQGQGGADTQYF
TRBD1,.,TRBV7-2,TRBJ1-6,15,TGTGCCAGCAGCTTAGAGGGACAGGGTAATTCACCCCTCCACTTT,CASSLEGQGNSPLHF
.,.,TRBV4-2,TRBJ2-7,16,TGTGCCAGCAGCCAAGATAACTCCCGAGGGTCCTACGAGCAGTACTTC,CASSQDNSRGSYEQYF
.,many,TRBV10-3,TRBJ2-3,14,TGTGCCATCAGTAACCCAGGAGGTACAGATACGCAGTATTTT,CAISNPGGTDTQYF
TRBD1,.,TRBV9,TRBJ1-6,16,TGTGCCAGCAGCGTAGGGGCAGGGGGCAGGAATTCACCCCTCCACTTT,CASSVGAGGRNSPLHF
.,few,TRBV10-2,TRBJ2-3,13,TGCGCCAGCAGTGAGACAGGGCCAGATACGCAGTATTTT,CASSETGPDTQYF
.,few,TRBV30,TRBJ1-1,14,TGTGCCTGGAGTGAGAAGCAGGGTAACACTGAAGCTTTCTTT,CAWSEKQGNTEAFF
.,few,TRBV9,TRBJ1-5,13,TGTGCCAGCAGCGTAGCTGGGGGGGGGCCCCAGCATTTT,CASSVAGGGPQHF
TRBD1,.,TRBV4-1,TRBJ1-5,18,TGCGCCAGCAGCCAAGATCCCTCCGGACAGGGCAAAAATCAGCCCCAGCATTTT,CASSQDPSGQGKNQPQHF
.,many,TRBV6-6,TRBJ1-5,12,TGTGCCAGCAGCCTAGACAGGCAGCCCCAGCATTTT,CASSLDRQPQHF
TRBD2,few,TRBV2,TRBJ2-1,14,TGTGCCAGCAGTTTGACTAGCGGGCGTGGTGAGCAGTTCTTC,CASSLTSGRGEQFF
.,.,TRBV7-2,TRBJ1-2,13,TGTGCCAGCAGCTCTACTCCCCAGGGTGGCTACACCTTC,CASSSTPQGGYTF
TRBD2,few,TRBV30,TRBJ2-7,13,TGTGCCTTCAAGCGGGAGAGGCCCTACGAGCAGTACTTC,CAFKRERPYEQYF
.,.,TRBV30,TRBJ2-6,14,TGTGCCTGGAGGGGGGGCTCTGGGGCCAACGTCCTGACTTTC,CAWRGGSGANVLTF
.,few,TRBV7-2,TRBJ1-1,11,TGTGCCAGCAGCAGTTTAGCTGAAGCTTTCTTT,CASSSLAEAFF
.,few,TRBV18,TRBJ1-1,15,TGTGCCAGCTCACCAATCGAACAGATGAACACTGAAGCTTTCTTT,CASSPIEQMNTEAFF
TRBD2,.,TRBV5-1,TRBJ2-3,15,TGCGCCAGCAGCTCGGAGCGGGGGAGCACAGATACGCAGTATTTT,CASSSERGSTDTQYF
.,many,TRBV5-1,TRBJ2-1,15,TGCGCCAGCAGTTTGCAGCGGAGCGATCTTAATGAGCAGTTCTTC,CASSLQRSDLNEQFF
.,few,TRBV7-8,TRBJ2-3,16,TGTGCCAGCAGCCCAGGGGCCAGGGGATTAACAGATACGCAGTATTTT,CASSPGARGLTDTQYF
.,few,TRBV19,TRBJ2-5,15,TGTGCCAGTAGTACTGGGCCCGTTCTCCTGGAGACCCAGTACTTC,CASSTGPVLLETQYF
TRBD1,.,TRBV5-4,TRBJ2-5,14,TGTGCCAGCAGCCTCGACAGGGGGCAAGAGACCCAGTACTTC,CASSLDRGQETQYF
TRBD1,.,TRBV23-1,TRBJ1-5,16,TGCGCCAGCAGTCCCGGGACAGGGTTAAGCAATCAGCCCCAGCATTTT,CASSPGTGLSNQPQHF
TRBD1,.,TRBV2,TRBJ1-1,14,TGTGCCAGCAGCTTAAAATCAGGGGGCACTGAAGCTTTCTTT,CASSLKSGGTEAFF
.,few,TRBV5-1,TRBJ2-1,15,TGCGCCAGCAGCTTGGCCTTAGCGGACTACAATGAGCAGTTCTTC,CASSLALADYNEQFF
TRBD2,few,TRBV6-5,TRBJ2-1,14,TGTGCCAGCAGTGCCGGGACTAGCGGGAGCAAGCAGTTCTTC,CASSAGTSGSKQFF
TRBD1,.,TRBV5-1,TRBJ2-1,14,TGCGCCAGCAGCTTGGGGACAGGGGGCGATGAGCAGTTCTTC,CASSLGTGGDEQFF
.,.,TRBV5-1,TRBJ2-5,15,TGCGCCAGCAGCTCCGAACCGACGGGCGGGGAGACCCAGTACTTC,CASSSEPTGGETQYF
TRBD1,few,TRBV6-1,TRBJ1-4,13,TGTGCCAGCAGAAGGGGGCAGGATGAAAAACTGTTTTTT,CASRRGQDEKLFF
.,.,TRBV18,TRBJ2-2,16,TGTGCCAGCTCTCCCTCCCCCCAGGGGAACACCGGGGAGCTGTTTTTT,CASSPSPQGNTGELFF
.,few,TRBV7-2,TRBJ1-1,11,TGTGCCAGCATCCAACAGGGTCTAGCTTTCTTT,CASIQQGLAFF
TRBD1,.,TRBV11-2,TRBJ2-2,16,TGTGCCAGCAGCTTCGATAGGACAGGGAGATCCGGGGAGCTGTTTTTT,CASSFDRTGRSGELFF
.,.,TRBV18,TRBJ2-7,14,TGTGCCAGCTCACCCGGACTCTCCACCTACGAGCAGTACTTC,CASSPGLSTYEQYF
.,.,TRBV7-9,TRBJ1-1,15,TGTGCCAGCAGCGGGAGGGGGGGGATGAACACTGAAGCTTTCTTT,CASSGRGGMNTEAFF
TRBD1,.,TRBV7-2,TRBJ1-2,15,TGTGCCAGCAGCTTAACGGCTACAGGGGCCTATGGCTACACCTTC,CASSLTATGAYGYTF
.,few,TRBV14,TRBJ2-5,16,TGTGCCAGCAGCCAAGGAGGTGGCGGCGTCCAAGAGACCCAGTACTTC,CASSQGGGGVQETQYF
TRBD2,few,TRBV5-4,TRBJ2-3,16,TGTGCCAGCAGCTTAGGTTGGACTAGATTTGGAGATACGCAGTATTTT,CASSLGWTRFGDTQYF
.,many,TRBV10-3,TRBJ1-1,16,TGTGCCATCAGCGAGAACCCGGGACTGAGGAACACTGAAGCTTTCTTT,CAISENPGLRNTEAFF
TRBD1,.,TRBV7-8,TRBJ2-1,14,TGTGCCAGCAGCCCGACAGGGGCGATCAATGAGCAGTTCTTC,CASSPTGAINEQFF
.,many,TRBV19,TRBJ1-5,14,TGTGCCAGTAGTACCCACAGGGACAATCAGCCCCAGCATTTT,CASSTHRDNQPQHF
.,few,TRBV19,TRBJ2-1,13,TGTGCCAGTAGTAGGGCTAGCTTGGATGAGCAGTTCTTC,CASSRASLDEQFF
TRBD2,few,TRBV6-6,TRBJ2-3,15,TGTGCCAGCAGTGAGAGCCTGGGGGGGAGAGATACGCAGTATTTT,CASSESLGGRDTQYF
.,few,TRBV18,TRBJ2-1,15,TGTGCCAGCTCCCGCAAGGTGGAGTTCTACAATGAGCAGTTCTTC,CASSRKVEFYNEQFF